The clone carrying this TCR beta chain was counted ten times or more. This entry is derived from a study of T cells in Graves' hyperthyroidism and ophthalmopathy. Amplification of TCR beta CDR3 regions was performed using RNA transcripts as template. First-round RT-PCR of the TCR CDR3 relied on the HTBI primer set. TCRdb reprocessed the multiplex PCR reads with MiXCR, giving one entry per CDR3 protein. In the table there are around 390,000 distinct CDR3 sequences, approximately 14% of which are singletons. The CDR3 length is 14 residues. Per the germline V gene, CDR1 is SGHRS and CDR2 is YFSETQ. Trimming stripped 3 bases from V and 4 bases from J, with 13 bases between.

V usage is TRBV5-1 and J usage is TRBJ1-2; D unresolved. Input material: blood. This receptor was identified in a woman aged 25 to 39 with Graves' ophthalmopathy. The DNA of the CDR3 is TGCGCCAGCAGCTCGGAGTATGAGGCCTATGGCTACACCTTC. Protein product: CASSSEYEAYGYTF. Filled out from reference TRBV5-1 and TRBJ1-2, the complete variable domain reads KAGVTQTPRYLIKTRGQQVTLSCSPISGHRSVSWYQQTPGQGLQFLFEYFSETQRNKGNFPGRFSGRQFSNSRSEMNVSTLELGDSALYLCASSSEYEAYGYTFGSGTRLTVV.